The 19 T cell receptor beta chains listed next were all sequenced from one sample in a study of blood T cell repertoires in COVID-19 (dated by TCRdb to the early 2020s). Library construction relied on the immunoSEQ multiplex PCR assay. Not all clones reach the TCRdb copy of this immuneACCESS table, which keeps in-frame sequences only. Checked studies attribute under half of the gap to unresolved V genes and leave the rest unexplained. For this sample the table gives approximately 300,000 clones, of which around 87% were detected only once. Together, the top ten hold roughly 1% of the sample. The sample comprised peripheral blood. The receptors stem from a middle-aged woman with COVID-19, enrolled during active disease.

This rearrangement joins TRBV7-9 to TRBJ1-1; D is undetermined. The CDR3 totals 15 residues. The V end was cut by 6 bases, the J end by 4 bases, with 18 bases between. The germline gives CDR1 SEHNR, CDR2 FQNEAQ (reference sequence). CDR3 loop: CASSSNSHTPTEAFF. The CDR3 DNA is TGTGCCAGCAGTTCAAACAGCCATACCCCCACTGAAGCTTTCTTT.

In DNA form, the CDR3 reads TGTGCCAGCTCACCACAGGGGGCATACTATGGCTACACCTTC. Protein sequence: CASSPQGAYYGYTF. This chain uses TRBV18 with TRBJ1-2, with 7 positions matching TRBD1. The germline CDR1 and CDR2 sequences are KGHSH and LQKENI. This CDR3 has 14 amino acids. V shed 1 base, J shed 3 bases, and the junction held 2 bases outside the gene matches.

The V and J genes are TRBV2 and TRBJ1-1; D remains unclear. There are 14 residues in the CDR3. The ends were cut back, 9 bases at V and 0 bases at J, with 14 bases in the middle. The V gene's germline CDR1 is SNHLY and CDR2 FYNNEI. CDR3 in DNA: TGTGCCAGAAGACAAGAACCCATGAACACTGAAGCTTTCTTT. Its translation: CARRQEPMNTEAFF.

The gene calls are TRBV28 and TRBJ1-3, with D hard to call. Looked up from germline, CDR1 is MDHEN and CDR2 is SYDVKM. Trimming removed 4 bases at V and 4 bases at J, with 17 bases between. The CDR3 loop spans 16 amino acids. The CDR3 region has the DNA TGTGCCAGCAGTTCCCCATCAGACACTCGGGGAAACACCATATATTTT. Protein: CASSSPSDTRGNTIYF.

This sequence joins TRBV6-6 and TRBJ1-1, with 7 bases matching TRBD1. Germline V gene lookup returns CDR1 MNHNY and CDR2 SVGAGI (reference sequence). V was pared by 6 bases and J by 4 bases, with 11 bases of the junction left unmatched. The CDR3 is 15 amino acids. CDR3 bases: TGTGCCAGCAGCCTCCCGACAGGGTTGGGCACTGAAGCTTTCTTT. Its protein is CASSLPTGLGTEAFF.

The rearrangement links TRBV28 to TRBJ1-5, with 7 bases lining up with TRBD1. With 5 bases clipped from V and 6 bases from J, the junction kept 10 bases outside the gene matches. CDR3 size: 15 residues. Germline CDR1 is MDHEN and CDR2 is SYDVKM. The CDR3 is CASSAQTGKSQPQHF. The CDR3 DNA is TGTGCCAGCAGTGCCCAGACAGGGAAATCTCAGCCCCAGCATTTT.

This chain uses TRBV28 with TRBJ1-2; maybe TRBD1 (5 bases). The V gene's germline CDR1 is MDHEN and CDR2 SYDVKM. The CDR3 is 14 residues long. V was trimmed by 8 bases and J by 7 bases, leaving 20 bases between them. CDR3 sequence: CASLKTGGRGGYTF. The CDR3 nucleotides read TGTGCCAGCCTCAAGACGGGGGGAAGAGGTGGCTACACCTTC.

The genes are TRBV6-5 and TRBJ1-2, with D unclear. Germline CDR1 MNHEY, CDR2 SVGAGI. This CDR3 region has 13 residues. Deletions cut 6 bases from V and 0 bases from J, with 8 bases between. Here the CDR3 reads CASSQQPNYGYTF. The CDR3 DNA sequence: TGTGCCAGCAGCCAACAGCCTAACTATGGCTACACCTTC.

CDR3 in DNA: TGTGCCAGCAGCTTTACAGGGGGCTCATACGAGCAGTACTTC. Protein: CASSFTGGSYEQYF. This chain uses TRBV7-9 with TRBJ2-7; 9 nucleotides match TRBD1. V lost 3 bases and J lost 4; bases outside the gene matches: 4. This CDR3 comprises 14 residues. CDR1 SEHNR and CDR2 FQNEAQ come from the germline V gene (reference sequence).

The rearrangement joins TRBV19 to TRBJ1-2, with D tentatively TRBD1 (5 bases). The ends were cut back, 6 bases at V and 2 bases at J, with 13 bases in the middle. CDR3 size: 14 residues. CDR1 and CDR2 (germline): LNHDA, SQIVND (reference sequence). CDR3 DNA: TGTGCCAGTAGACCGACAGAGTTGAACTATGGCTACACCTTC. Translated: CASRPTELNYGYTF.

The chain employs TRBV6-5 and TRBJ2-7; the match to TRBD2 covers 8 bases. The V gene end was trimmed by 1 base and the J gene end by 5 bases; junction bases not matched to a gene: 7. The CDR3 extends over 15 amino acids. From germline, CDR1 is MNHEY and CDR2 SVGAGI. The CDR3 DNA reads as TGTGCCAGCAGTTACTGGCGGGAGGCGGTTGACGAGCAGTACTTC. It translates to CASSYWREAVDEQYF.

The rearrangement links TRBV7-3 to TRBJ2-2; D perhaps matches TRBD2 (6 bases). V lost 6 bases and J 0 bases, leaving 17 bases between the germline ends. The CDR3 has 17 amino acids. Germline CDR1 is SGHTA and CDR2 is FQGTGA. CDR3 residues: CASRLTAREANTGELFF. The CDR3 nucleotides are TGTGCCAGCAGACTCACCGCGCGGGAAGCGAACACCGGGGAGCTGTTTTTT.

The chain has TRBV7-2 and TRBJ2-7; D perhaps matches TRBD2 (6 bases). This CDR3 is 13 amino acids long. Germline lookup yields CDR1 SGHTA and CDR2 FQGNSA. V was cut by 3 bases and J by 2 bases, with 8 bases left in between. CDR3 amino acids: CASSFWGAYEQYF. In nucleotides, the CDR3 is TGTGCCAGCAGCTTTTGGGGGGCCTACGAGCAGTACTTC.

Here the CDR3 DNA reads TGTGCCAGCAGTACGACTAGCGGGGTTAGCACAGATACGCAGTATTTT. Amino acid sequence: CASSTTSGVSTDTQYF. The chain links TRBV2 to TRBJ2-3; 11 bases map to TRBD2. J lost 0 bases, V lost 5 bases, and 4 bases had no gene match. This CDR3 is 16 amino acids long. The germline V gene has CDR1 SNHLY and CDR2 FYNNEI.

This sequence joins TRBV4-1 and TRBJ1-1, with no clear D. V was cut by 1 base and J by 2 bases, with 17 bases left in between. The CDR3 spans 17 residues. In germline, CDR1 is MGHRA, CDR2 YSYEKL. CDR3 residues: CASSQVRQDFSNTEAFF. DNA for the CDR3: TGCGCCAGCAGCCAAGTACGGCAGGACTTTTCCAACACTGAAGCTTTCTTT.

CDR3 protein: CASSDGVNTEAFF. CDR3 DNA: TGTGCCAGCAGTGACGGGGTCAACACTGAAGCTTTCTTT. The chain uses TRBV2 and TRBJ1-1; D is undetermined. Trimming shortened V by 3 bases and J by 2 bases, and 7 bases separated the two germline ends. Germline values: CDR1 SNHLY, CDR2 FYNNEI. The CDR3 sequence is 13 residues long.

The chain combines TRBV3-1 (or the pseudogene TRBV3-2) with TRBJ2-1, with 12 bases aligning to TRBD2. From germline, CDR1 is LGHDT and CDR2 YNNKEL (reference sequence). The CDR3 loop spans 16 amino acids. J was trimmed by 4 bases and V by 4 bases; bases with no gene match: 5. CDR3 coding DNA: TGTGCCAGCAGCCGAACGGGACTAGCGGGTTACAATGAGCAGTTCTTC. Protein product: CASSRTGLAGYNEQFF.

This rearrangement joins TRBV7-8 to TRBJ1-2, with 12 bases that match TRBD1. V shed 5 bases and J 8 bases; nucleotides not matched to a gene: 3. The CDR3 is made up of 13 amino acids. CDR1 and CDR2 (germline): SGHVS, FQNEAQ. CDR3 region: CASSRDRGQGYTF. CDR3 coding DNA: TGTGCCAGCAGCCGGGACAGGGGGCAAGGCTACACCTTC.

The chain has TRBV2 and TRBJ1-4, with 9 nucleotides matching TRBD1. The CDR3 is made up of 12 amino acids. J was trimmed by 8 bases and V by 10 bases; bases with no gene match: 5. Per germline, CDR1 SNHLY and CDR2 FYNNEI. The CDR3 DNA is TGTGCCACGTCCGGGACAGGGGAAAAACTGTTTTTT. This codes for CATSGTGEKLFF. Drawing the rest from reference TRBV2 and TRBJ1-4, the complete variable domain is EPEVTQTPSHQVTQMGQEVILRCVPISNHLYFYWYRQILGQKVEFLVSFYNNEISEKSEIFDDQFSVERPDGSNFTLKIRSTKLEDSAMYFCATSGTGEKLFFGSGTQLSVL.